Sequencing of this T cell receptor (beta chain) was carried out in a study of early T cells in non-severe SARS-CoV-2 infection. Overall study context: Chains stayed unpaired after sequencing of bulk RNA from unsorted whole blood.

This clonotype has a handful of counts. Antigen specificity is unknown. In the library, individual cDNA molecules carried attached unique molecular identifiers. One entry per CDR3 protein, called by TCRdb with MiXCR from the 5' RACE reads. The sample has about 58,000 distinct CDR3 sequences, 9.5% to 15% seen once; the top ten hold around 3.5%. General study results and limits: Matching against VDJdb likely underestimated virus-specific expansions, favoring anti-spike CD8.

The CDR3 totals 14 residues. The V segment lost 4 bases and the J segment 5 bases; nucleotides outside the gene matches: 7. Germline V gives CDR1 SGHTA, CDR2 FQGNSA. The rearrangement joins TRBV7-2 to TRBJ1-2; 7 bases fit TRBD1. This clonotype originated in an adult who was a healthcare worker with PCR-confirmed SARS-CoV-2 infection or an uninfected control (not recorded which). The sample taken for sequencing was whole blood. The CDR3 nucleotides are TGTGCCAGCAGCTCCATTACAGGGGTATATGGCTACACCTTC. Its protein product is CASSSITGVYGYTF.